Below are 25 T cell receptor beta chains sequenced from a single sample in a study of shared clonotypes between healthy human individuals. Only in-frame clones appear in the TCRdb table, and some are missing; sequencing was by immunoSEQ multiplex PCR. The sample consists of nearly 600,000 clones, 95% to 96% of them appearing once. CD45RO-negative cells were positively selected for CCR7, leaving out terminally differentiated effector memory CD45RA+ cells. Material: naive CD8+ T cells sorted from blood. These receptors all stem from a woman aged 25-40 years in good health.

The chain employs TRBV13 and TRBJ2-1, with D possibly TRBD2 on 6 matching bases. V gave up 4 bases and J gave up 2 bases, with 9 bases separating them. The CDR3 totals 14 residues. Germline V gene sequence: CDR1 PRHDT, CDR2 FYEKMQ (reference sequence). The DNA of the CDR3 is TGTGCCAGCAGCTCACGACTAGCCTACAATGAGCAGTTCTTC. Translated, it gives CASSSRLAYNEQFF. The whole variable domain, filled in from reference TRBV13 and TRBJ2-1, reads AAGVIQSPRHLIKEKRETATLKCYPIPRHDTVYWYQQGPGQDPQFLISFYEKMQSDKGSIPDRFSAQQFSDYHSELNMSSLELGDSALYFCASSSRLAYNEQFFGPGTRLTVL.

CDR3 sequence reads: CASSRTVIGAEAFF. The CDR3 nucleotides are TGTGCCAGCAGCCGGACAGTCATTGGCGCTGAAGCTTTCTTT. The chain employs TRBV7-6 and TRBJ1-1; tentative D call: TRBD1 (6 bases). Germline lookup yields CDR1 SGHVS and CDR2 FNYEAQ. The CDR3 runs to 14 residues. V lost 5 bases, J lost 6 bases, and 16 bases lay in between.

CDR3 sequence reads: CASSPDRGEWGEQFF. In nucleotides, the CDR3 is TGCGCCAGCAGCCCGGACAGGGGCGAATGGGGTGAGCAGTTCTTC. This chain links TRBV10-1 with TRBJ2-1; the match to TRBD1 covers 9 bases. Germline-derived CDR1 and CDR2 are WNHNN and SYGVQD (reference sequence). This CDR3 has 15 residues. V dropped 6 bases and J dropped 9; count of bases not matched to a gene: 12.

The rearrangement joins TRBV7-9 to TRBJ2-1; no reliable D call. The V gene lost 0 bases and the J gene lost 1 base, with 7 bases spanning the gap. Germline CDR1 is SEHNR and CDR2 is FQNEAQ (reference sequence). The CDR3 covers 15 residues. The CDR3 spells CASSLALGSYNEQFF. CDR3 nucleotides: TGTGCCAGCAGCTTAGCGCTCGGTTCCTACAATGAGCAGTTCTTC.

V usage is TRBV28 and J usage is TRBJ2-2; 14 bases agree with TRBD2. The CDR3 contains 18 residues. V lost 7 bases, J lost 0 bases, and 7 bases stayed unmatched. Germline CDR1 MDHEN, CDR2 SYDVKM. For the CDR3, the DNA is TGTGCCAGCACCCTGGGACTAGCGGGGGAAGCGAACACCGGGGAGCTGTTTTTT. As protein: CASTLGLAGEANTGELFF.

This clone was found once. The chain carries TRBV4-1 and TRBJ1-1; D remains ambiguous. CDR3 size: 13 residues. Trimming stripped 4 bases from V and 1 base from J, with 7 bases between. Germline V gene data show CDR1 as MGHRA and CDR2 as YSYEKL. CDR3 residues: CASSLGWNTEAFF. The DNA for the CDR3 is TGCGCCAGCAGCCTGGGGTGGAACACTGAAGCTTTCTTT.

As to this clone: Germline and junction disagree at one end, which may indicate a read error. The rearrangement joins TRBV14 to TRBJ2-7; TRBD1 is a possible D gene (6 bases). Looked up from germline, CDR1 is SGHDN and CDR2 is FVKESK. The CDR3 covers 14 residues. This CDR3 reads CASSQGASTYGQYF. The CDR3 DNA sequence: TGTGCCAGCAGCCAGGGGGCGTCGACCTACGGGCAGTACTTC.

V is TRBV5-6 and J is TRBJ2-2, with TRBD1 identical over 8 bases. Per germline, CDR1 SGHDT and CDR2 YYEEEE. J lost 6 bases, V lost 6 bases, and 10 bases had no gene match. CDR3 length equals 15 residues. Here the CDR3 reads CASKEGQGAPGELFF. The CDR3 nucleotides read TGTGCCAGCAAAGAAGGGCAGGGGGCTCCCGGGGAGCTGTTTTTT.

V and J are TRBV4-2 and TRBJ2-7; D uncertain. Germline CDR1 LGHNA, CDR2 YNFKEQ. The CDR3 extends over 16 amino acids. Trimming shortened V by 0 bases and J by 2 bases, and 14 bases separated the two germline ends. The CDR3 loop is CASSQDRGEAPYEQYF. The DNA for the CDR3 is TGTGCCAGCAGCCAAGATCGTGGGGAAGCACCCTACGAGCAGTACTTC.

This clone was recorded once. The gene calls are TRBV13 and TRBJ2-7; D gene unclear. The germline V gene has CDR1 PRHDT and CDR2 FYEKMQ (reference sequence). The V gene lost 2 bases and the J gene lost 5 bases, with 16 bases spanning the gap. This CDR3 has 15 amino acids. CDR3 in DNA: TGTGCCAGCAGCTTACGGTTTGACCTTCAGGACGAGCAGTACTTC. It is translated as CASSLRFDLQDEQYF.

V gene TRBV28 combines with J gene TRBJ2-7, with TRBD2 matching 9 bases. J lost 0 bases, V lost 5 bases, and 17 bases had no gene match. Per the germline V gene, CDR1 is MDHEN and CDR2 is SYDVKM. The CDR3 sequence is 19 residues long. The CDR3, as DNA: TGTGCCAGCAGTCCTACTTTGGGACTAGCCCATAGCCCCTCCTACGAGCAGTACTTC. Residues: CASSPTLGLAHSPSYEQYF.

This clone appeared once. The CDR3 loop reads CASSQGLAGGPWKFF. DNA of the CDR3: TGTGCCAGCAGCCAGGGACTAGCGGGAGGGCCGTGGAAGTTCTTC. The chain joins TRBV2 to TRBJ2-1, with 16 bases matching TRBD2. Unmatched junction bases numbered 10, after V lost 6 bases and J lost 14 bases. CDR1 SNHLY and CDR2 FYNNEI come from the germline V gene. The CDR3 runs 15 residues.

This rearrangement joins TRBV28 to TRBJ1-1, with D unresolved. The ends were cut back, 7 bases at V and 0 bases at J, with 9 bases in the middle. The CDR3 is 13 residues long. The germline gives CDR1 MDHEN, CDR2 SYDVKM. The CDR3 DNA sequence: TGTGCCAGCAATGAGGTTATGAACACTGAAGCTTTCTTT. Its protein is CASNEVMNTEAFF.

The DNA for the CDR3 is TGTGCCAGCAGCTACAGGGGGCCTTACGGGGAGCAGTACTTC. Translated, it gives CASSYRGPYGEQYF. The chain uses TRBV2 and TRBJ2-7, with 9 bases lining up with TRBD1. Germline V gives CDR1 SNHLY, CDR2 FYNNEI. The V gene end was trimmed by 6 bases and the J gene end by 7 bases; junction bases not matched to a gene: 10. This CDR3 is 14 amino acids long.

V gene TRBV30 combines with J gene TRBJ2-1; 9 nucleotides line up with TRBD2. This CDR3 contains 15 residues. The germline gives CDR1 GTSNPN, CDR2 SVGIG (reference sequence). V trimming: 4 bases; J trimming: 1 base; junction bases outside the gene matches: 5. CDR3 sequence (DNA): TGTGCCTGGACCAAAGCGGGAGGTTCCTACAATGAGCAGTTCTTC. Encoded protein: CAWTKAGGSYNEQFF.

The chain joins TRBV5-1 to TRBJ1-1; D may be TRBD1 (5 bases). The CDR3 extends over 15 amino acids. CDR1 is SGHRS, CDR2 YFSETQ, per germline. V lost 0 bases, J lost 5 bases, and 14 bases lay in between. CDR3 sequence: CASSLEIGRGTEAFF. The CDR3 nucleotides are TGCGCCAGCAGCTTGGAAATCGGCCGGGGGACTGAAGCTTTCTTT.

This sequence joins TRBV7-9 and TRBJ2-2; 10 bases fit TRBD1. The CDR3 totals 16 residues. CDR1 is SEHNR and CDR2 is FQNEAQ in the germline V gene (reference sequence). V was clipped by 5 bases and J by 6 bases; unmatched bases: 9. The chain's CDR3 is CASSPPGTGVPGELFF. CDR3 DNA sequence: TGTGCCAGCAGCCCGCCCGGGACAGGGGTTCCCGGGGAGCTGTTTTTT. Variable domain in full (rest from reference TRBV7-9 and TRBJ2-2): DTGVSQNPRHKITKRGQNVTFRCDPISEHNRLYWYRQTLGQGPEFLTYFQNEAQLEKSRLLSDRFSAERPKGSFSTLEIQRTEQGDSAMYLCASSPPGTGVPGELFFGEGSRLTVL.

The V call is TRBV5-1, the J call TRBJ2-2; 10 bases map to TRBD2. The CDR3 consists of 17 residues. The V segment lost 0 bases and the J segment 5 bases; nucleotides outside the gene matches: 7. Germline V gene data show CDR1 as SGHRS and CDR2 as YFSETQ. The CDR3 DNA reads TGCGCCAGCAGCTTGGCGGGGAGGGGACTAGCGACCGGGGAGCTGTTTTTT. Amino acid sequence: CASSLAGRGLATGELFF.

The chain joins TRBV5-6 to TRBJ1-5; the D gene is possibly TRBD1 (5 bases). Trimming stripped 2 bases from V and 4 bases from J, with 13 bases between. Germline lookup yields CDR1 SGHDT and CDR2 YYEEEE. CDR3 size: 15 residues. The CDR3 sequence: CASSFGPGPNQPQHF. The CDR3 DNA sequence: TGTGCCAGCAGCTTCGGCCCGGGACCAAATCAGCCCCAGCATTTT.

The sample holds one count of this clone. This chain links TRBV6-5 with TRBJ2-2; no clear D gene. V was pared by 5 bases and J by 5 bases, with 6 bases between. Germline V gives CDR1 MNHEY, CDR2 SVGAGI. The CDR3 extends over 12 amino acids. The CDR3 protein is CASSRKTGELFF. CDR3 in DNA: TGTGCCAGCAGTCGTAAGACCGGGGAGCTGTTTTTT.

The chain couples TRBV7-9 to TRBJ2-1; no clear D. The CDR3 covers 12 residues. The germline gives CDR1 SEHNR, CDR2 FQNEAQ (reference sequence). Trimming took 4 bases from V and 7 from J, leaving 8 bases between them. The CDR3 coding sequence is TGTGCCAGCAGCTCCCGGAGAAATGAGCAGTTCTTC. Translating gives CASSSRRNEQFF.

V and J are TRBV29-1 and TRBJ2-2; D may be TRBD1 (6 bases). In germline, CDR1 is SQVTM, CDR2 ANQGSEA. Deletions cut 7 bases from V and 1 base from J, with 16 bases between. CDR3 length: 15 residues. The CDR3 region has the DNA TGCAGCGCACAAGCCGGGACAATGAACACCGGGGAGCTGTTTTTT. Translated, it gives CSAQAGTMNTGELFF.

V gene TRBV5-4 combines with J gene TRBJ2-3; D is undetermined. Looked up from germline, CDR1 is SGHNT and CDR2 is YYREEE (reference sequence). The CDR3 length is 13 residues. Trimming cost V 4 bases and J 5 bases, with 11 bases left between them. CDR3 loop: CASSTDGEDTQYF. The CDR3, as DNA: TGTGCCAGCAGCACGGACGGTGAAGATACGCAGTATTTT.

For this clone: Other DNA sequences in the same sample also yield this CDR3. This rearrangement joins TRBV9 to TRBJ1-1; no reliable D call. The germline CDR1 and CDR2 sequences are SGDLS and YYNGEE. CDR3 length: 13 amino acids. Trimming cost V 0 bases and J 6 bases, with 9 bases left between them. This CDR3 reads CASSVGAGAEAFF. The CDR3 DNA sequence: TGTGCCAGCAGCGTAGGAGCTGGGGCTGAAGCTTTCTTT.

The chain has TRBV7-2 and TRBJ1-3; D gene ambiguous. The CDR3 runs 15 residues. Germline V lookup: CDR1 SGHTA, CDR2 FQGNSA. V was pared by 0 bases and J by 8 bases, with 14 bases between. CDR3 nucleotide sequence: TGTGCCAGCAGCTTAGCTGGTCGGAAATTGGACACCATATATTTT. The encoded protein is CASSLAGRKLDTIYF. Full variable domain (missing parts from reference TRBV7-2 and TRBJ1-3): GAGVSQSPSNKVTEKGKDVELRCDPISGHTALYWYRQSLGQGLEFLIYFQGNSAPDKSGLPSDRFSAERTGGSVSTLTIQRTQQEDSAVYLCASSLAGRKLDTIYFGEGSWLTVV.